This T cell receptor (beta chain) was sequenced during a study of cytomegalovirus exposure and HLA in healthy donors. CDR3 length: 16 amino acids. Looked up from germline, CDR1 is LNHNV and CDR2 is YYDKDF (reference sequence). Trimming took off 0 bases at V and 1 base at J, with 12 bases between the two ends. This PCR relied on a set of 60 Vbeta primers and 13 Jbeta primers. TCRdb's table, derived via immunoSEQ multiplex PCR, lists solely in-frame clones and lacks some. The data hold 210,000 or so clones, with 85% observed a single time. The sequence came from a girl aged 2 to 9 in good health and CMV-seronegative. V is TRBV15 and J is TRBJ1-1, with D perhaps TRBD1 (6 bases). The specimen sequenced was PBMCs. CDR3 nucleotides: TGTGCCACCAGCAGAGAGCCGGGACACTCGAACACTGAAGCTTTCTTT. Amino acid sequence: CATSREPGHSNTEAFF.